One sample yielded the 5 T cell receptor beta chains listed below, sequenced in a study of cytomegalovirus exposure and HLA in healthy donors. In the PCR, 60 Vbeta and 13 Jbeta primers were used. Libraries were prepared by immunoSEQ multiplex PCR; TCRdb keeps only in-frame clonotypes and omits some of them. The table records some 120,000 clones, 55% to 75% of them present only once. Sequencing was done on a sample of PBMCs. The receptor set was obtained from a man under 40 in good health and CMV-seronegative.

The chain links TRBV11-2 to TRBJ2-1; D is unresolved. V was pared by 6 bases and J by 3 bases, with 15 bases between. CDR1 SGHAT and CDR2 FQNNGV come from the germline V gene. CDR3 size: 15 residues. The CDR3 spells CASRPLGPYYNEQFF. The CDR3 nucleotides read TGTGCCAGCAGGCCGCTTGGTCCCTACTACAATGAGCAGTTCTTC.

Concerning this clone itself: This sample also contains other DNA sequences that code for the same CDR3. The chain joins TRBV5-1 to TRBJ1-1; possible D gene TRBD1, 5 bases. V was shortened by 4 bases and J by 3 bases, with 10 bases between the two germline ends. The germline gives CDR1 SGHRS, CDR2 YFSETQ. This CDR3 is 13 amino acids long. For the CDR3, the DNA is TGCGCCAGCAGCCTTGGAGGGGACACTGAAGCTTTCTTT. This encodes CASSLGGDTEAFF.

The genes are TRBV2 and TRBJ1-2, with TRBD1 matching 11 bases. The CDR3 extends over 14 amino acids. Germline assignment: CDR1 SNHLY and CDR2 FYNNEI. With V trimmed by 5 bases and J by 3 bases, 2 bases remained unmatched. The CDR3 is CASSSGQGDYGYTF. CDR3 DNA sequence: TGTGCCAGCAGTTCGGGACAGGGGGACTATGGCTACACCTTC. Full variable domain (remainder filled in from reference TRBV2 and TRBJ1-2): EPEVTQTPSHQVTQMGQEVILRCVPISNHLYFYWYRQILGQKVEFLVSFYNNEISEKSEIFDDQFSVERPDGSNFTLKIRSTKLEDSAMYFCASSSGQGDYGYTFGSGTRLTVV.

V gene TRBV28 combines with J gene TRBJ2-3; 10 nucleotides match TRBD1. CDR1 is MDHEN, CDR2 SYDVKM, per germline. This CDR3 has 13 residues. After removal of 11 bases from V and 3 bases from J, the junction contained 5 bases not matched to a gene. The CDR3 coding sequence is TGTGCCGCCCGGGACAGGGGAACAGATACGCAGTATTTT. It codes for CAARDRGTDTQYF.

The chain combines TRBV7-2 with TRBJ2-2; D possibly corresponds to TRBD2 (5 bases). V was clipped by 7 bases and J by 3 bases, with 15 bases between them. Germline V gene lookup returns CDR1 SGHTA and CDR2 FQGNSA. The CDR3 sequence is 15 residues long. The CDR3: CASTLRGLYTGELFF. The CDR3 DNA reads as TGTGCCAGCACCCTAAGAGGACTGTACACCGGGGAGCTGTTTTTT.